Following are 22 T cell receptor beta chains from one sample sequenced in a study of blood T cell repertoires in COVID-19. Measured with immunoSEQ multiplex PCR; TCRdb has only the in-frame clones, and not every one. The table includes 200,000 to 250,000 clones, about 82% detected once. The sample comprised peripheral blood. The origin of the receptors is a woman aged 55-75 years with active or convalescent COVID-19.

The gene calls are TRBV11-3 and TRBJ2-7; 10 nucleotides agree with TRBD2. The CDR3 totals 17 residues. With 1 base clipped from V and 5 bases from J, the junction kept 11 bases outside the gene matches. The germline gives CDR1 SGHNT, CDR2 YENEEA. The CDR3 loop is CASSLAFTSGNPNEQYF. The CDR3 bases are TGTGCCAGCAGCTTAGCCTTCACTAGCGGGAACCCGAACGAGCAGTACTTC. Full variable domain (rest looked up from reference TRBV11-3 and TRBJ2-7): EAGVVQSPRYKIIEKKQPVAFWCNPISGHNTLYWYLQNLGQGPELLIRYENEEAVDDSQLPKDRFSAERLKGVDSTLKIQPAELGDSAVYLCASSLAFTSGNPNEQYFGPGTRLTVT.

V and J are TRBV5-6 and TRBJ2-7, with 8 bases aligning to TRBD2. J gave up 7 bases and V 4 bases, and 4 bases lay outside the gene matches. The CDR3 extends over 12 amino acids. Germline loops: CDR1 SGHDT, CDR2 YYEEEE. CDR3 bases: TGTGCCAGCAGCCACGCGGGGGGAGAGCAGTACGTC. Translation gives CASSHAGGEQYV.

The chain couples TRBV6-6 to TRBJ2-7, with 8 bases fitting TRBD1. This CDR3 contains 15 residues. Unmatched junction bases numbered 4, after V lost 0 bases and J lost 3 bases. Germline assignment: CDR1 MNHNY and CDR2 SVGAGI (reference sequence). CDR3 DNA: TGTGCCAGCAGTTACTCAAGACAGGGGTACTACGAGCAGTACTTC. It translates to CASSYSRQGYYEQYF.

CDR3 bases: TGTGCCAGCAGTTTAAGGGACAGGGTCGGTGGAGATACGCAGTATTTT. It yields the protein CASSLRDRVGGDTQYF. The chain recombines TRBV27 with TRBJ2-3; TRBD1 matches at 9 bases. The V segment lost 2 bases and the J segment 5 bases; nucleotides outside the gene matches: 8. Germline V gene sequence: CDR1 MNHEY, CDR2 SMNVEV (reference sequence). CDR3 size: 16 residues.

This clone appeared a few times. This sequence joins TRBV7-2 and TRBJ1-3; 7 nucleotides agree with TRBD1. Germline V gives CDR1 SGHTA, CDR2 FQGNSA. The J segment lost 4 bases and the V segment lost 3 bases, leaving 6 bases of the junction unmatched. The CDR3 contains 15 residues. The CDR3 region is CASSFPGTVGNTIYF. The CDR3 region has the DNA TGTGCCAGCAGCTTCCCCGGGACAGTAGGAAACACCATATATTTT.

The chain carries TRBV5-1 and TRBJ2-7; perhaps TRBD2 as D (6 bases). The CDR3 is 13 amino acids. Germline loops: CDR1 SGHRS, CDR2 YFSETQ. Trimming shortened V by 3 bases and J by 5 bases, and 12 bases separated the two germline ends. The CDR3 nucleotides read TGCGCCAGCAGCTCGGGACTCGCCAACGAGCAGTACTTC. This gives the protein CASSSGLANEQYF.

The chain carries TRBV5-6 and TRBJ1-3, with D uncertain. Per germline, CDR1 SGHDT and CDR2 YYEEEE. V lost 7 bases and J 3 bases, leaving 14 bases between the germline ends. The CDR3 totals 14 residues. Here the CDR3 reads CASLRLVVGNTIYF. DNA for the CDR3: TGTGCCAGCCTCCGACTCGTGGTTGGAAACACCATATATTTT.

The chain joins TRBV6-1 to TRBJ2-2; D is perhaps TRBD1 (5 bases). Germline assignment: CDR1 MNHNS and CDR2 SASEGT. The CDR3 contains 19 residues. The V end was cut by 2 bases, the J end by 0 bases, with 19 bases between. CDR3 coding DNA: TGTGCCAGCAGTGAAAATGAGCTAGGGGTCCGCTCGAACACCGGGGAGCTGTTTTTT. It translates to CASSENELGVRSNTGELFF.

The chain is built from TRBV29-1 and TRBJ1-1, with 10 positions matching TRBD1. CDR3 length: 12 residues. J lost 3 bases, V lost 7 bases, and 2 bases had no gene match. Germline V gives CDR1 SQVTM, CDR2 ANQGSEA. The CDR3 nucleotides read TGCAGCGCAGGACAGGGGGACACTGAAGCTTTCTTT. Translating gives CSAGQGDTEAFF.

The chain combines TRBV20-1 with TRBJ1-4; a weak D match, TRBD1 (6 bases). This CDR3 is built from 11 residues. V lost 5 bases, J lost 6 bases, and 7 bases lay in between. Germline CDR1 DFQATT, CDR2 SNEGSKA (reference sequence). In DNA form, the CDR3 reads TGCAGTGCTTACAGGGATGAAAAACTGTTTTTT. Its translation: CSAYRDEKLFF.

The CDR3 nucleotides read TGTGCCAGTAGTATACAGGGGGCCCCCTATAATTCACCCCTCCACTTT. It yields the protein CASSIQGAPYNSPLHF. This sequence joins TRBV19 and TRBJ1-6, with 8 bases that match TRBD1. The V gene's germline CDR1 is LNHDA and CDR2 SQIVND (reference sequence). This CDR3 has 16 amino acids. J gave up 2 bases and V 2 bases, and 2 bases lay outside the gene matches.

The rearrangement joins TRBV6-4 to TRBJ2-2, with D maybe TRBD2 (5 bases). The CDR3 extends over 16 amino acids. V shed 5 bases and J shed 0 bases, with 13 bases lying between them. The germline CDR1 and CDR2 sequences are MRHNA and SNTAGT. The CDR3 protein is CASSRDLFSNTGELFF. The CDR3, as DNA: TGTGCCAGCAGTCGGGATTTGTTCTCGAACACCGGGGAGCTGTTTTTT.

This clone was seen only once. The rearrangement joins TRBV2 to TRBJ2-3; 8 nucleotides match TRBD2. The germline V gene encodes CDR1 SNHLY and CDR2 FYNNEI. The ends lost 7 bases at V and 5 bases at J; junction bases unmatched: 8. This CDR3 contains 14 residues. CDR3 nucleotides: TGTGCCAGCAAAAGCGGGAGTGTCAGAGATACGCAGTATTTT. Amino acid sequence: CASKSGSVRDTQYF.

The J gene is TRBJ1-1, the V gene TRBV6-6, with D tentatively TRBD1 (6 bases). Trimming stripped 10 bases from V and 6 bases from J, with 12 bases between. The CDR3 sequence is 11 residues long. Germline CDR1 is MNHNY and CDR2 is SVGAGI (reference sequence). CDR3 nucleotides: TGTGCCACCCGCCGGACAGCTGAAGCTTTCTTT. It encodes CATRRTAEAFF.

The gene calls are TRBV7-9 and TRBJ2-3, with 7 bases matching TRBD1. The CDR3 has 12 amino acids. CDR1 and CDR2 from the germline V gene are SEHNR and FQNEAQ (reference sequence). V lost 11 bases, J lost 8 bases, and 10 bases stayed unmatched. CDR3 protein: CAGDSAGVTQYF. CDR3 bases: TGTGCCGGGGACAGTGCCGGGGTTACGCAGTATTTT. The full variable domain, in which reference TRBV7-9 and TRBJ2-3 provide the parts outside the CDR3, is DTGVSQNPRHKITKRGQNVTFRCDPISEHNRLYWYRQTLGQGPEFLTYFQNEAQLEKSRLLSDRFSAERPKGSFSTLEIQRTEQGDSAMYLCAGDSAGVTQYFGPGTRLTVL.

The sample holds a few counts of this clone. This chain connects TRBV6-1 to TRBJ2-7, with 8 bases aligning to TRBD1. The CDR3 spans 12 residues. Germline V gene lookup returns CDR1 MNHNS and CDR2 SASEGT. The V segment lost 3 bases and the J segment 6 bases; nucleotides outside the gene matches: 1. DNA of the CDR3: TGTGCCAGCAGTGAGGACAGGGCCGAGCAGTACTTC. It encodes CASSEDRAEQYF.

The count of this clone is one. J is TRBJ2-2 and V is TRBV15; weak D call: TRBD2 (5 bases). The germline V gene encodes CDR1 LNHNV and CDR2 YYDKDF (reference sequence). The germline V and J ends were trimmed by 0 bases and 8 bases, with 19 bases remaining between them. The CDR3 spans 17 residues. The DNA for the CDR3 is TGTGCCACCAGCAGAGATTTAGGCGGGCTTCTAGCTGGGGAGCTGTTTTTT. Its translation: CATSRDLGGLLAGELFF. The full variable domain, completed using reference TRBV15 and TRBJ2-2, is DAMVIQNPRYQVTQFGKPVTLSCSQTLNHNVMYWYQQKSSQAPKLLFHYYDKDFNNEADTPDNFQSRRPNTSFCFLDIRSPGLGDTAMYLCATSRDLGGLLAGELFFGEGSRLTVL.

This clone was seen just once. This rearrangement joins TRBV12-5 to TRBJ1-5; 8 bases line up with TRBD1. CDR3 length: 16 amino acids. The junction had 7 bases not matched to a gene; V was cut back by 0 bases and J by 6 bases. Germline V gene data show CDR1 as LGHNT and CDR2 as FRNRAP. The CDR3 DNA reads TGTGCTAGTGGTTTGGTAGGAGGACAGGGTAGTCAGCCCCAGCATTTT. Protein sequence: CASGLVGGQGSQPQHF.

The chain employs TRBV7-2 and TRBJ2-7; 9 bases line up with TRBD1. CDR1 SGHTA and CDR2 FQGNSA come from the germline V gene. The trim removed 6 bases at V and 1 base at J, leaving 4 bases unmatched. This CDR3 comprises 14 residues. The chain's CDR3 is CASSRTGASYEQYF. CDR3 coding DNA: TGTGCCAGCAGTCGGACAGGGGCATCCTACGAGCAGTACTTC.

V usage is TRBV10-2 and J usage is TRBJ1-6, with 8 bases fitting TRBD1. From germline, CDR1 is WSHSY and CDR2 SAAADI. V was clipped by 6 bases and J by 6 bases; unmatched bases: 10. The CDR3 has 16 residues. CDR3: CASSAQGAASNSPLHF. As DNA, the CDR3 is TGCGCCAGCAGCGCTCAGGGGGCGGCGAGTAATTCACCCCTCCACTTT.

In this sample, this clone turned up once. This chain uses TRBV2 with TRBJ1-1; weak D call: TRBD1 (5 bases). This CDR3 comprises 15 residues. With 3 bases removed from V and 4 bases from J, the gap between germline ends came to 15 bases. Germline CDR1 is SNHLY and CDR2 is FYNNEI. The CDR3 sequence is CASSDGVIGATEAFF. CDR3 bases: TGTGCCAGCAGTGATGGGGTGATAGGGGCCACTGAAGCTTTCTTT.

The V and J genes are TRBV6-5 and TRBJ2-3; weak D call: TRBD1 (5 bases). The CDR3 spans 14 residues. The germline CDR1 and CDR2 sequences are MNHEY and SVGAGI. The V end was cut by 10 bases, the J end by 1 base, with 15 bases between. The DNA of the CDR3 is TGTGCCACCGGCCCGAAACAGGGCACAGATACGCAGTATTTT. This translates into CATGPKQGTDTQYF.